This TCR beta chain was recovered during a study of untreated major depressive disorder. The CDR3 is 16 residues long. Germline CDR1 reads SGHRS; CDR2 reads YFSETQ. V was clipped by 4 bases and J by 3 bases, with 16 bases between them. The table came from immunoSEQ multiplex PCR; TCRdb's copy has only in-frame clones and leaves some out. The sample shows just under 20,000 clones, 70% to 90% of them seen only once. Remarks on this clone: Its specificity is not known.

Regarding the study as a whole: TRBV05-01 (Vbeta 5.1) usage was higher in CD4+ T cells of depressed patients than controls.

Every depressed patient was matched in pairs with a non-depressed control on sex, age, current smoking status and body mass index. Blood, about 30 ml, was drawn into EDTA tubes. Sequenced material: CD4+ T cells from PBMCs. This sequence was found in a woman aged 25 to 39 in good health. The V and J genes are TRBV5-1 and TRBJ2-2; D tentatively reads TRBD1 or TRBD2 (6 bases each). CDR3 DNA: TGCGCCAGCAGCATCACCCCGGGGGCGGACACCGGGGAGCTGTTTTTT. Its protein is CASSITPGADTGELFF.